This TCR beta chain appears in the sequencing data of a study of Graves' ophthalmopathy and Graves' hyperthyroidism. Study-wide context: Before any treatment, peripheral blood was taken at the initial diagnosis.

Amplifying from RNA transcripts, the study obtained TCR beta CDR3 regions. The workflow started with a first-round RT-PCR run with HTBI primers and then moved on to a second-round multiplex PCR. In TCRdb, the multiplex PCR reads were re-called with MiXCR into one record per CDR3 protein. This table has just over 400,000 distinct CDR3 sequences, under 25% appearing once. Points from the study as a whole: Blood also harbored most expanded thyroid clonotypes above 0.001 frequency.

Someone took the PBMCs out of roughly 10 ml of fresh peripheral blood. CDR3 length: 15 amino acids. Germline CDR1 SGHKS, CDR2 YYEKEE (reference sequence). V shed 4 bases and J shed 0 bases, with 11 bases lying between them. This clonotype has a count of ten or more. Its antigen is not identified. The source material was peripheral blood. The chain combines TRBV5-5 with TRBJ1-5; the D gene is possibly TRBD1 (6 bases). This receptor was identified in a woman aged 18-29 years with stable Graves' hyperthyroidism. The CDR3 DNA reads TGTGCCAGCAGCCGAGGACAGTTTAGCAATCAGCCCCAGCATTTT. It yields the protein CASSRGQFSNQPQHF.